Listed here are 25 T cell receptor beta chains from one sample, sequenced in a study of T cell repertoires in cytomegalovirus infection. Antigen specificity for these receptors is unknown. Each CDR3 protein gets one entry after TCRdb re-called the reads with MiXCR. This sample has about 920,000 distinct CDR3 sequences, with 25% to 40% found just once. Sequenced material: cultured CD8+ T cells from PBMCs, taken from culture after CMV antigen stimulation. The receptor set was obtained from a human donor in good health (CMV status not recorded). Some clones in this sample may be carry-over from other donors' samples.

This clonotype appeared a few times. The V gene is TRBV7-9, the J gene TRBJ2-1, with D unresolved. This CDR3 comprises 14 residues. The germline CDR1 and CDR2 sequences are SEHNR and FQNEAQ (reference sequence). Trimming shortened V by 1 base and J by 12 bases, and 16 bases separated the two germline ends. The CDR3 region has the DNA TGTGCCAGCAGCTTAGAAAATAGAGCCTATGGGCAGTTCTTC. It translates to CASSLENRAYGQFF.

The rearrangement links TRBV2 to TRBJ2-1, with TRBD2 identical over 13 bases. The J segment lost 7 bases and the V segment lost 1 base, leaving 1 base of the junction unmatched. This CDR3 comprises 15 residues. Germline loops: CDR1 SNHLY, CDR2 FYNNEI. CDR3 nucleotide sequence: TGTGCCAGCAGTGAAGGGACTAGCGGGGGAAATGAGCAGTTCTTC. As protein: CASSEGTSGGNEQFF.

This clonotype was observed a few times. The chain is built from TRBV2 and TRBJ1-4, with D possibly TRBD1 on 5 matching bases. Germline V lookup: CDR1 SNHLY, CDR2 FYNNEI. Trimming shortened V by 7 bases and J by 8 bases, and 17 bases separated the two germline ends. This CDR3 region has 14 residues. CDR3 sequence: CASISVTEDEKLFF. The CDR3 DNA follows: TGTGCCAGCATCTCGGTGACAGAGGACGAAAAACTGTTTTTT.

This clonotype has only a few counts. This sequence joins TRBV5-6 and TRBJ2-2; TRBD1 is a possible D gene (7 bases). V lost 8 bases and J lost 3, with 14 bases in between. The CDR3 covers 14 residues. Germline assignment: CDR1 SGHDT and CDR2 YYEEEE. The CDR3 region has the DNA TGTGCCAGTGGAGGGGGCATTGACACCGGGGAGCTGTTTTTT. Amino acid sequence: CASGGGIDTGELFF. Full variable domain (missing parts from reference TRBV5-6 and TRBJ2-2): DAGVTQSPTHLIKTRGQQVTLRCSPKSGHDTVSWYQQALGQGPQFIFQYYEEEERQRGNFPDRFSGHQFPNYSSELNVNALLLGDSALYLCASGGGIDTGELFFGEGSRLTVL.

This clonotype was picked up a small number of times. J is TRBJ2-7 and V is TRBV6-1; 10 bases map to TRBD2. This CDR3 spans 15 amino acids. The trim removed 3 bases at V and 5 bases at J, leaving 7 bases unmatched. CDR1 is MNHNS and CDR2 is SASEGT in the germline V gene. CDR3 sequence reads: CASSDPGLATHEQYV. Written as DNA, the CDR3 is TGTGCCAGCAGTGATCCGGGACTAGCGACGCACGAGCAGTACGTC.

This clonotype has just a few counts. This rearrangement joins TRBV27 to TRBJ1-1; tentative D call: TRBD1 (5 bases). Germline CDR1 is MNHEY and CDR2 is SMNVEV (reference sequence). The V end lost 2 bases, the J end lost 5 bases, and 12 bases lay between the germline ends. The CDR3 sequence is 14 residues long. CDR3 nucleotides: TGTGCCAGCAGTTTAGTAGGGGCGCAGACTGAAGCTTTCTTT. As protein: CASSLVGAQTEAFF.

The table lists this clonotype with a few counts. The chain uses TRBV7-9 and TRBJ1-2; D is unclear. In germline, CDR1 is SEHNR, CDR2 FQNEAQ (reference sequence). Trimming shortened V by 5 bases and J by 7 bases, and 14 bases separated the two germline ends. There are 13 residues in the CDR3. Here the CDR3 DNA reads TGTGCCAGCAGCCCTGGTGGTGGTGCTGGCTACACCTTC. It encodes CASSPGGGAGYTF.

The chain employs TRBV2 and TRBJ2-3; 13 nucleotides line up with TRBD2. Trimming cost V 6 bases and J 2 bases; bases outside gene matches: 14. Per germline, CDR1 SNHLY and CDR2 FYNNEI. The CDR3 sequence is 19 residues long. The CDR3 nucleotides read TGTGCCAGCAGCCATATTACTAGCGGGGGGGCCGCTATCACAGATACGCAGTATTTT. It encodes CASSHITSGGAAITDTQYF.

The V call is TRBV24-1, the J call TRBJ2-1, with 9 bases matching TRBD2. This CDR3 is 15 amino acids long. The germline gives CDR1 KGHDR, CDR2 SFDVKD. J gave up 6 bases and V 1 base, and 3 bases lay outside the gene matches. The CDR3 DNA follows: TGTGCCACCAGTGATTTTAGCGGGGGCTCCAATGAGCAGTTCTTC. It translates to CATSDFSGGSNEQFF.

The chain joins TRBV18 to TRBJ2-4; weak D call: TRBD2 (5 bases). Trimming removed 3 bases at V and 0 bases at J, with 12 bases between. The CDR3 extends over 16 amino acids. In germline, CDR1 is KGHSH, CDR2 LQKENI. CDR3 nucleotide sequence: TGTGCCAGCTCACCGACGGAGGTCCTAGCCAAAAACATTCAGTACTTC. Protein product: CASSPTEVLAKNIQYF.

The chain links TRBV6-8 to TRBJ1-1; no firm D call. The CDR3 runs to 12 residues. Trimming took 6 bases from V and 8 from J, leaving 13 bases between them. The V gene's germline CDR1 is MNHGY and CDR2 SAAAGT. The CDR3 spells CASSPNLLEAFF. The CDR3 nucleotides are TGTGCCAGCAGCCCCAATCTTTTGGAAGCTTTCTTT.

CDR3 DNA: TGCGCCAGCAGTCTAGGGCAGGGGACGATGTATAATTCACCCCTCCACTTT. Protein product: CASSLGQGTMYNSPLHF. The chain is built from TRBV23-1 and TRBJ1-6; D is possibly TRBD1 (6 bases). TRBV23-1 is classed as an ORF, of uncertain function. Trimming removed 4 bases from V and 4 bases from J, with 17 bases in between. This CDR3 is 17 amino acids long.

This sequence joins TRBV10-3 and TRBJ1-2; perhaps TRBD1 as D (6 bases). Trimming stripped 8 bases from V and 8 bases from J, with 21 bases between. CDR1 is ENHRY and CDR2 is SYGVKD in the germline V gene. CDR3 size: 14 residues. The chain's CDR3 is CAILVGQSNGGYTF. The CDR3 region has the DNA TGTGCCATCTTAGTAGGACAGTCCAACGGGGGCTACACCTTC.

This clonotype was detected a few times. The CDR3 here is CATSSRIYNEQFF. CDR3 nucleotide sequence: TGTGCCACCAGTTCACGGATCTACAATGAGCAGTTCTTC. The chain recombines TRBV24-1 with TRBJ2-1; D call uncertain. Germline V gene data show CDR1 as KGHDR and CDR2 as SFDVKD. Trimming took off 6 bases at V and 3 bases at J, with 8 bases between the two ends. The CDR3 contains 13 residues.

The chain couples TRBV5-6 to TRBJ2-5; TRBD1 agrees at 9 bases. Trimming cost V 4 bases and J 4 bases; bases outside gene matches: 11. Germline lookup yields CDR1 SGHDT and CDR2 YYEEEE. CDR3 length equals 16 residues. The CDR3 reads CASSPPSGQGRETQYF. The CDR3 DNA sequence: TGTGCCAGCAGCCCCCCCTCTGGACAGGGGCGAGAGACCCAGTACTTC.

The chain recombines TRBV19 with TRBJ2-7; 10 bases match TRBD1. This CDR3 comprises 15 residues. CDR1 LNHDA and CDR2 SQIVND come from the germline V gene (reference sequence). J lost 1 base, V lost 6 bases, and 6 bases had no gene match. CDR3 nucleotide sequence: TGTGCCAGTAGGGGCTGGGACAGGGGATCCTACGAGCAGTACTTC. Translated: CASRGWDRGSYEQYF.

This chain uses TRBV27 with TRBJ2-7; D gene uncertain. Germline V CDR1 and CDR2: MNHEY, SMNVEV (reference sequence). Trimming stripped 8 bases from V and 3 bases from J, with 20 bases between. The CDR3 spans 15 residues. The CDR3 protein is CASETPTPWGYEQYF. The CDR3 DNA reads as TGTGCCAGCGAAACCCCGACTCCTTGGGGCTACGAGCAGTACTTC.

This clonotype is a singleton in its sample. The chain couples TRBV18 to TRBJ2-2; D is ambiguous. The V gene lost 0 bases and the J gene lost 5 bases, with 7 bases spanning the gap. This CDR3 has 14 amino acids. Germline lookup yields CDR1 KGHSH and CDR2 LQKENI. The CDR3 DNA reads as TGTGCCAGCTCACCACCTTCGCGGACCGGGGAGCTGTTTTTT. Amino acids: CASSPPSRTGELFF.

This clonotype was counted a few times. J is TRBJ1-1 and V is TRBV29-1; D is perhaps TRBD1 (6 bases). Germline-derived CDR1 and CDR2 are SQVTM and ANQGSEA. The CDR3 totals 14 residues. The V end lost 6 bases, the J end lost 1 base, and 15 bases lay between the germline ends. In DNA form, the CDR3 reads TGCAGCGTGGTCCCGGGGGGGCGGAACACTGAAGCTTTCTTT. It is translated as CSVVPGGRNTEAFF. Full variable domain (remainder filled in from reference TRBV29-1 and TRBJ1-1): SAVISQKPSRDICQRGTSLTIQCQVDSQVTMMFWYRQQPGQSLTLIATANQGSEATYESGFVIDKFPISRPNLTFSTLTVSNMSPEDSSIYLCSVVPGGRNTEAFFGQGTRLTVV.

This clonotype was counted only a few times. The chain recombines TRBV2 with TRBJ2-7, with TRBD2 matching 9 bases. CDR1 and CDR2 from the germline V gene are SNHLY and FYNNEI. After removal of 4 bases from V and 0 bases from J, the junction contained 13 bases not matched to a gene. CDR3 length equals 18 residues. The CDR3 sequence: CASSAPSGASGASYEQYF. DNA of the CDR3: TGTGCCAGCAGTGCCCCATCCGGGGCTAGCGGGGCCTCCTACGAGCAGTACTTC.

A few counts support this clonotype. The chain links TRBV7-9 to TRBJ2-2; the match to TRBD1 covers 7 bases. Germline loops: CDR1 SEHNR, CDR2 FQNEAQ (reference sequence). The CDR3 consists of 15 residues. V shed 4 bases and J 1 base; nucleotides not matched to a gene: 3. The DNA of the CDR3 is TGTGCCAGCAGCTCGGACAGGAAGAACACCGGGGAGCTGTTTTTT. Protein: CASSSDRKNTGELFF.

This clonotype was counted only a few times. The chain is built from TRBV9 and TRBJ1-2, with D unresolved. Germline V lookup: CDR1 SGDLS, CDR2 YYNGEE. The CDR3 runs to 15 residues. V was clipped by 3 bases and J by 3 bases, with 15 bases between them. As DNA, the CDR3 is TGTGCCAGCAGCGCTGCCCGGGCGGGAGACTATGGCTACACCTTC. Protein product: CASSAARAGDYGYTF. Based on the CDR3 plus reference TRBV9 and TRBJ1-2, the full variable domain is DSGVTQTPKHLITATGQRVTLRCSPRSGDLSVYWYQQSLDQGLQFLIQYYNGEERAKGNILERFSAQQFPDLHSELNLSSLELGDSALYFCASSAARAGDYGYTFGSGTRLTVV.

This clonotype was observed a few times. The V gene is TRBV7-6, the J gene TRBJ1-4, with D unresolved. Germline-derived CDR1 and CDR2 are SGHVS and FNYEAQ. The V end was cut by 7 bases, the J end by 3 bases, with 9 bases between. This CDR3 has 13 residues. CDR3 residues: CASTHEANEKLFF. CDR3 coding DNA: TGTGCCAGCACCCATGAGGCTAATGAAAAACTGTTTTTT.

The J gene is TRBJ1-4, the V gene TRBV12-3 or TRBV12-4; TRBD1 aligns across 11 bases. This CDR3 is 15 amino acids long. V shed 6 bases, J shed 7 bases, and the junction held 7 bases outside the gene matches. CDR3 nucleotides: TGTGCCAGCAGATCCAGGACAGGGGGCGTTGAAAAACTGTTTTTT. Its translation is CASRSRTGGVEKLFF.

This chain uses TRBV19 with TRBJ1-5; no firm D call. The length of the CDR3 is 14 residues. The germline V gene encodes CDR1 LNHDA and CDR2 SQIVND (reference sequence). The CDR3, as DNA: TGTGTCAGCAGTTTGGGAGTAAGCAATCAGCCCCAGCATTTT. Protein: CVSSLGVSNQPQHF.